The rows below give T cell receptor beta chains drawn from one sample of a study of cytomegalovirus exposure and HLA in healthy donors. Produced via immunoSEQ multiplex PCR; TCRdb's table is partial and in-frame only. Its table records 100,000 or so clones. The sample was PBMCs. The receptors here all came from a woman aged 25 to 45 in good health and CMV-seronegative. The CDR3 runs from the conserved cysteine through the conserved F or W. D genes are given only for firm matches.

v_call	cdr3_length	d_call	j_call	cdr3_aa	cdr3_nt
TRBV7-3	15	TRBD2	TRBJ2-2	CASSRTSGGGGELFF	TGTGCCAGCAGCCGGACTAGCGGGGGTGGCGGGGAGCTGTTTTTT
TRBV11-3	13	.	TRBJ2-7	CASSVYRDNEQYF	TGTGCCAGCAGCGTATACAGGGATAACGAGCAGTACTTC
TRBV7-3	17	TRBD2	TRBJ2-1	CASSPGAGTTSYNEQFF	TGTGCCAGCAGCCCCGGGGCCGGGACTACTTCCTACAATGAGCAGTTCTTC
TRBV28	14	.	TRBJ2-7	CASSGGTSSYEQYF	TGTGCCAGCAGTGGGGGCACGAGCTCCTACGAGCAGTACTTC
TRBV5-1	17	TRBD1	TRBJ2-1	CASSLTGVGPVNNEQFF	TGCGCCAGCAGCTTAACAGGGGTCGGACCTGTTAACAATGAGCAGTTCTTC
TRBV27	17	TRBD1	TRBJ2-3	CASSLISGTGVSDTQYF	TGTGCCAGCAGTTTGATCTCGGGGACAGGGGTATCGGATACGCAGTATTTT
TRBV2	17	TRBD2	TRBJ2-7	CASSEPRASGMVYEQYF	TGTGCCAGCAGTGAACCCAGGGCTAGCGGGATGGTATACGAGCAGTACTTC
TRBV28	13	TRBD1	TRBJ1-5	CATLTGGNQPQHF	TGTGCCACCTTGACAGGGGGCAATCAGCCCCAGCATTTT
TRBV25-1	16	TRBD1	TRBJ2-1	CASSPPPKTGLAGQFF	TGTGCCAGCAGCCCCCCGCCTAAGACAGGGTTGGCGGGGCAGTTCTTC
TRBV6-6	13	.	TRBJ2-7	CASSYAGFYEQYF	TGTGCCAGCAGTTACGCAGGGTTCTACGAGCAGTACTTC
TRBV29-1	11	.	TRBJ1-1	CSVEVGAEAFF	TGCAGCGTTGAAGTGGGGGCGGAAGCTTTCTTT
TRBV18	15	TRBD1	TRBJ1-4	CASSPGQGSNEKLFF	TGTGCCAGCTCACCCGGACAGGGCTCTAATGAAAAACTGTTTTTT
TRBV29-1	10	TRBD2	TRBJ2-1	CSSEAGQQFF	TGCAGCTCCGAAGCGGGACAGCAGTTCTTC
TRBV9	14	.	TRBJ1-2	CASSVAGEGYGYTF	TGTGCCAGCAGCGTAGCGGGGGAGGGCTATGGCTACACCTTC
TRBV5-1	18	.	TRBJ1-3	CASSPRRGGDGSGNTIYF	TGCGCCAGCAGCCCCCGGAGGGGGGGGGATGGCTCTGGAAACACCATATATTTT
TRBV25-1	12	.	TRBJ1-5	CASSAGNQPQHF	TGTGCCAGCAGTGCGGGAAATCAGCCCCAGCATTTT
TRBV5-6	15	.	TRBJ2-2	CASSGQTAYTGELFF	TGTGCCAGCTCCGGACAGACCGCTTACACCGGGGAGCTGTTTTTT
TRBV5-6	11	.	TRBJ1-1	CASSSYTEAFF	TGTGCCAGCAGCTCCTACACTGAAGCTTTCTTT
TRBV30	13	.	TRBJ2-7	CACSTFPAYEQYF	TGTGCCTGTTCTACCTTCCCTGCCTACGAGCAGTACTTC
TRBV18	15	.	TRBJ1-6	CASSPQRDENSPLHF	TGTGCCAGCTCACCCCAACGGGATGAGAATTCACCCCTCCACTTT
TRBV15	15	.	TRBJ1-4	CATSRGPGRGEKLFF	TGTGCCACCAGCAGAGGTCCAGGGCGGGGTGAAAAACTGTTTTTT
TRBV21-1	18	.	TRBJ1-6	CASSKGFRQADYNSPLHF	TGTGCCAGCAGCAAAGGCTTTCGTCAGGCCGACTATAATTCACCCCTCCACTTT
TRBV6-6	13	TRBD1	TRBJ2-7	CATGGTGVGEQYF	TGTGCCACCGGCGGGACAGGGGTGGGTGAGCAGTACTTC
TRBV21-1	17	.	TRBJ2-4	CASSLRTGGLAKNIQYF	TGTGCCAGCAGCCTCAGGACAGGGGGATTAGCCAAAAACATTCAGTACTTC
TRBV6-5	15	TRBD2	TRBJ2-7	CASSGGLAGAYEQYF	TGTGCCAGCAGCGGGGGACTAGCGGGGGCCTACGAGCAGTACTTC
TRBV27	17	TRBD1	TRBJ2-3	CASSRKPSGQHTDTQYF	TGTGCCAGCAGTCGAAAGCCCTCGGGACAGCACACAGATACGCAGTATTTT
TRBV28	14	.	TRBJ1-4	CASTNGGLYEKLFF	TGTGCCAGCACCAATGGAGGGTTATATGAAAAACTGTTTTTT
TRBV28	14	.	TRBJ1-5	CASEFGAQNQPQHF	TGTGCCAGCGAGTTTGGGGCACAAAATCAGCCCCAGCATTTT
TRBV5-6	16	.	TRBJ1-3	CASSSFGENQGNTIYF	TGTGCCAGCAGCTCCTTCGGAGAAAACCAGGGAAACACCATATATTTT
TRBV28	12	TRBD1	TRBJ2-7	CASSFTGGGQYF	TGTGCCAGCAGTTTTACAGGGGGCGGGCAGTACTTC
TRBV15	17	.	TRBJ2-2	CATSRAPEGANTGELFF	TGTGCCACCAGCAGAGCCCCGGAGGGGGCAAACACCGGGGAGCTGTTTTTT
TRBV27	15	TRBD1	TRBJ2-7	CASSLSGTGVYEQYF	TGTGCCAGCAGTTTATCCGGGACAGGGGTTTACGAGCAGTACTTC
TRBV2	17	TRBD1	TRBJ2-7	CASSEGGTGVGSYEQYF	TGTGCCAGCAGTGAAGGGGGCACAGGGGTAGGGTCCTACGAGCAGTACTTC
TRBV7-2	13	.	TRBJ1-2	CASSRGSNYGYTF	TGTGCCAGCAGCCGAGGATCCAACTATGGCTACACCTTC
TRBV5-6	13	TRBD2	TRBJ2-5	CASSPGGVETQYF	TGTGCCAGCAGCCCGGGGGGGGTTGAGACCCAGTACTTC
TRBV2	13	.	TRBJ2-5	CASGIPRGETQYF	TGTGCCAGCGGGATCCCCAGGGGAGAGACCCAGTACTTC
TRBV19	17	TRBD2	TRBJ2-2	CASSISPLAGVIGELFF	TGTGCCAGTAGTATCTCCCCCCTAGCGGGAGTGATCGGGGAGCTGTTTTTT
TRBV5-6	16	TRBD1	TRBJ1-2	CASRYGTGTGSKGYTF	TGTGCCAGCAGGTACGGTACCGGGACAGGTTCCAAGGGCTACACCTTC
TRBV2	12	.	TRBJ2-7	CASSELGREQYF	TGTGCCAGCAGTGAATTGGGCCGCGAGCAGTACTTC
TRBV28	14	.	TRBJ2-7	CASSKVTSSYEQYF	TGTGCCAGCAGCAAAGTCACGAGCTCCTACGAGCAGTACTTC
TRBV28	15	TRBD1	TRBJ2-7	CASSLTGEHSYEQYF	TGTGCCAGCAGTTTAACAGGGGAGCATTCCTACGAGCAGTACTTC